Below are 19 T cell receptor beta chains sequenced from a single sample in a study of Ad26.COV2.S vaccination and SARS-CoV-2 variants. Method: immunoSEQ multiplex PCR; TCRdb's copy keeps in-frame clones and lacks some. The data hold more than 400,000 clones, with about nine tenths observed a single time. Treatment noted: roughly 20 received Ad26.COV2.S at low or high dose, single or two shots; roughly five received placebo; per-sample allocation not given. Specimen acquisition occurred on day 63 following the initial vaccine or placebo injection. The input for sequencing was peripheral blood, taken in a trial of Ad26.COV2.S vaccine versus placebo. The receptors stem from a person between 18 and 60 years old who received the Ad26.COV2.S COVID-19 vaccine or a placebo.

The chain is built from TRBV10-1 and TRBJ2-3, with a possible D match to TRBD1 (5 bases). The CDR3 has 14 amino acids. V dropped 4 bases and J dropped 8 bases, with 16 bases sitting between them. Looked up from germline, CDR1 is WNHNN and CDR2 is SYGVQD (reference sequence). CDR3: CASSGFPQGGTQYF. The CDR3 nucleotides are TGCGCCAGCAGTGGATTTCCCCAGGGTGGTACGCAGTATTTT.

The chain combines TRBV27 with TRBJ2-7; TRBD1 agrees at 8 bases. Germline V gene lookup returns CDR1 MNHEY and CDR2 SMNVEV (reference sequence). Germline trimming cut 3 bases from V and 6 bases from J; bases unmatched to any gene: 4. The CDR3 runs to 13 residues. Here the CDR3 DNA reads TGTGCCAGCAGTTTTGGACAGGGCATCGAGCAGTACTTC. It encodes CASSFGQGIEQYF.

The chain recombines TRBV28 with TRBJ2-1, with D unclear. The germline V gene has CDR1 MDHEN and CDR2 SYDVKM. This CDR3 is 16 amino acids long. Trimming cost V 2 bases and J 0 bases, with 11 bases left between them. The CDR3 is CASSLDPGGSYNEQFF. The CDR3 DNA is TGTGCCAGCAGTTTAGACCCAGGCGGCTCCTACAATGAGCAGTTCTTC.

V usage is TRBV18 and J usage is TRBJ1-4; tentative D call: TRBD1 (6 bases). V dropped 1 base and J dropped 8 bases, with 23 bases sitting between them. The CDR3 extends over 18 amino acids. The germline CDR1 and CDR2 sequences are KGHSH and LQKENI. The CDR3, as DNA: TGTGCCAGCTCACCACTCGGCTTGGTGGGGGGCCAGAGAGAAAAACTGTTTTTT. The encoded protein is CASSPLGLVGGQREKLFF.

Note on this clone: An end of the junction does not agree with germline; a read error may underlie this. V is TRBV4-3 and J is TRBJ1-3; D remains unclear. In germline, CDR1 is LGHNA, CDR2 YSLEER. This CDR3 has 15 amino acids. The CDR3 reads CASSQGRPTGNTIYF. The CDR3 bases are TGCGCCAGCAGCCAAGGACGACCTACTGGGAACACCATATATTTT.

The V gene is TRBV7-8, the J gene TRBJ2-7; 7 nucleotides agree with TRBD2. The CDR3 consists of 14 residues. Looked up from germline, CDR1 is SGHVS and CDR2 is FQNEAQ. V lost 1 base and J lost 0; bases outside the gene matches: 0. The CDR3 coding sequence is TGTGCCAGCAGCTTAGGGGACTACTCCTACGAGCAGTACTTC. Translation gives CASSLGDYSYEQYF. The whole variable domain, filled in from reference TRBV7-8 and TRBJ2-7, reads GAGVSQSPRYKVAKRGQDVALRCDPISGHVSLFWYQQALGQGPEFLTYFQNEAQLDKSGLPSDRFFAERPEGSVSTLKIQRTQQEDSAVYLCASSLGDYSYEQYFGPGTRLTVT.

V is TRBV7-9 and J is TRBJ2-5; D is possibly TRBD1 (5 bases). V shed 1 base and J shed 2 bases, with 14 bases lying between them. The CDR3 consists of 16 residues. CDR1 and CDR2 (germline): SEHNR, FQNEAQ (reference sequence). For the CDR3, the DNA is TGTGCCAGCAGCTTAGTCCCCAGGGCACCACAAGAGACCCAGTACTTC. This encodes CASSLVPRAPQETQYF. Based on the CDR3 plus reference TRBV7-9 and TRBJ2-5, the full variable domain is DTGVSQNPRHKITKRGQNVTFRCDPISEHNRLYWYRQTLGQGPEFLTYFQNEAQLEKSRLLSDRFSAERPKGSFSTLEIQRTEQGDSAMYLCASSLVPRAPQETQYFGPGTRLLVL.

The chain joins TRBV9 to TRBJ2-3, with 12 nucleotides matching TRBD2. The V segment lost 2 bases and the J segment 2 bases; nucleotides outside the gene matches: 6. The CDR3 has 17 residues. Germline V gene lookup returns CDR1 SGDLS and CDR2 YYNGEE. The CDR3 reads CASSVGLAGLYTDTQYF. Here the CDR3 DNA reads TGTGCCAGCAGCGTTGGACTAGCGGGGCTGTACACAGATACGCAGTATTTT.

The chain links TRBV7-2 to TRBJ2-1, with D tentatively TRBD2 (6 bases). The ends were cut back, 6 bases at V and 0 bases at J, with 12 bases in the middle. Germline V gives CDR1 SGHTA, CDR2 FQGNSA. The CDR3 consists of 15 residues. CDR3 DNA: TGTGCCAGCAGACCTACCGGGAGCTCCTACAATGAGCAGTTCTTC. Its translation: CASRPTGSSYNEQFF. Full variable domain (missing parts from reference TRBV7-2 and TRBJ2-1): GAGVSQSPSNKVTEKGKDVELRCDPISGHTALYWYRQSLGQGLEFLIYFQGNSAPDKSGLPSDRFSAERTGGSVSTLTIQRTQQEDSAVYLCASRPTGSSYNEQFFGPGTRLTVL.

This clone was seen more than once but under ten times. The rearrangement uses TRBV7-2 and TRBJ1-4; 10 nucleotides agree with TRBD1. Germline assignment: CDR1 SGHTA and CDR2 FQGNSA. CDR3 length: 15 amino acids. The junction had 3 bases not matched to a gene; V was cut back by 5 bases and J by 3 bases. The CDR3 DNA sequence: TGTGCCAGCAGCATTGGGACAGGGGCTAATGAAAAACTGTTTTTT. It is translated as CASSIGTGANEKLFF.

The rearrangement joins TRBV6-5 to TRBJ2-2, with D unresolved. Trimming took 7 bases from V and 1 from J, leaving 4 bases between them. Germline values: CDR1 MNHEY, CDR2 SVGAGI. The CDR3 is 12 amino acids. The CDR3, as DNA: TGTGCCAGCAAATGGAACACCGGGGAGCTGTTTTTT. It specifies CASKWNTGELFF.

The V gene is TRBV28, the J gene TRBJ1-5; D is unresolved. Trimming cost V 11 bases and J 5 bases, with 7 bases left between them. The CDR3 is 10 residues long. Germline V lookup: CDR1 MDHEN, CDR2 SYDVKM. Written as DNA, the CDR3 is TGTGCCGTCGCCCATCAGCCCCAGCATTTT. Translation: CAVAHQPQHF. The variable domain in full, completed from reference TRBV28 and TRBJ1-5, reads DVKVTQSSRYLVKRTGEKVFLECVQDMDHENMFWYRQDPGLGLRLIYFSYDVKMKEKGDIPEGYSVSREKKERFSLILESASTNQTSMYLCAVAHQPQHFGDGTRLSIL.

The genes are TRBV30 and TRBJ2-2, with 8 bases matching TRBD2. The germline V gene has CDR1 GTSNPN and CDR2 SVGIG (reference sequence). V dropped 8 bases and J dropped 7; count of bases not matched to a gene: 18. This CDR3 spans 16 amino acids. CDR3 nucleotides: TGTGCCCCAACCCCGGGACTAGAGGGGCCTGTCGGGGAGCTGTTTTTT. Translation gives CAPTPGLEGPVGELFF.

On this clone itself: Other nucleotide sequences in the sample specify the same CDR3. The chain combines TRBV27 with TRBJ2-1; 8 bases agree with TRBD2. The V gene end was trimmed by 6 bases and the J gene end by 0 bases; junction bases not matched to a gene: 4. The CDR3 spans 15 residues. Germline CDR1 and CDR2: MNHEY and SMNVEV (reference sequence). CDR3 DNA: TGTGCCAGCAGCCTCCGGGGGGGCTCCTACAATGAGCAGTTCTTC. Protein product: CASSLRGGSYNEQFF.

The genes are TRBV7-2 and TRBJ2-5; possible D gene TRBD2, 7 bases. Per germline, CDR1 SGHTA and CDR2 FQGNSA. The V and J ends lost 11 bases and 1 base respectively, with 23 bases between them. This CDR3 comprises 16 residues. The CDR3 sequence: CASRNPGGGVQETQYF. CDR3 sequence (DNA): TGTGCCTCACGAAACCCGGGGGGCGGGGTCCAAGAGACCCAGTACTTC.

The chain links TRBV4-1 to TRBJ1-5, with a possible D match to TRBD1 (6 bases). V was trimmed by 0 bases and J by 3 bases, leaving 15 bases between them. Per the germline V gene, CDR1 is MGHRA and CDR2 is YSYEKL. The CDR3 extends over 17 amino acids. CDR3 loop: CASSQDGGGFSNQPQHF. In DNA, the CDR3 is TGCGCCAGCAGCCAAGATGGGGGCGGTTTTTCCAATCAGCCCCAGCATTTT.

CDR3 DNA: TGTGCCAGCAGCGCAAGAGAGCGGGGGAGAGCAGATACGCAGTATTTT. As protein: CASSARERGRADTQYF. This chain connects TRBV7-2 to TRBJ2-3; 8 nucleotides agree with TRBD2. V was clipped by 5 bases and J by 4 bases; unmatched bases: 11. The CDR3 has 16 residues. Germline V gene lookup returns CDR1 SGHTA and CDR2 FQGNSA.

V is TRBV29-1 and J is TRBJ2-6; TRBD1 matches 8 bases. CDR3 length equals 19 residues. The ends lost 4 bases at V and 4 bases at J; junction bases unmatched: 18. Germline lookup yields CDR1 SQVTM and CDR2 ANQGSEA. The CDR3 DNA reads as TGCAGCGTTGTCTCCTTTGTGGTAACAGGGGGTTCAGGGGCCAACGTCCTGACTTTC. Its translation: CSVVSFVVTGGSGANVLTF.

The J gene is TRBJ2-7, the V gene TRBV5-1, with 9 positions matching TRBD1. The CDR3 spans 14 residues. With 2 bases clipped from V and 2 bases from J, the junction kept 2 bases outside the gene matches. Germline lookup yields CDR1 SGHRS and CDR2 YFSETQ. The CDR3 region has the DNA TGCGCCAGCAGCTTTGACAGGGGGGCCTACGAGCAGTACTTC. Translation: CASSFDRGAYEQYF.